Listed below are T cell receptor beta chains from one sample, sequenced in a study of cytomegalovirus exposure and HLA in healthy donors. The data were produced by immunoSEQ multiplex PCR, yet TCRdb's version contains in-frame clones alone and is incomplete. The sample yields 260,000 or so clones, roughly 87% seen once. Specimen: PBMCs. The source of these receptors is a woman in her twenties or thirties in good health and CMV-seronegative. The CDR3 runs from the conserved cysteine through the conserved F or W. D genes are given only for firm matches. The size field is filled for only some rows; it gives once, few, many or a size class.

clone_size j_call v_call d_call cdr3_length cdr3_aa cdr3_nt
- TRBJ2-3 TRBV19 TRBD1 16 CASSTPGGTSTDTQYF TGTGCCAGTAGTACCCCAGGGGGTACCTCCACAGATACGCAGTATTTT
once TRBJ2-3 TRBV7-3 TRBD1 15 CASSLNRGGTDTQYF TGTGCCAGCAGCCTGAACAGGGGTGGCACAGATACGCAGTATTTT
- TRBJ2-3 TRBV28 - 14 CASSLPGGTDTQYF TGTGCCAGCAGTTTACCGGGCGGCACAGATACGCAGTATTTT
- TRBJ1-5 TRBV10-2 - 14 CASSESGSNQPQHF TGCGCCAGCAGTGAGTCAGGGTCGAATCAGCCCCAGCATTTT
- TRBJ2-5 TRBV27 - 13 CASRWLASGTQYF TGTGCCAGCAGATGGTTGGCCTCGGGGACCCAGTACTTC
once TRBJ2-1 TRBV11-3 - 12 CASSSGLNEQFF TGTGCCAGCAGCTCAGGGCTCAATGAGCAGTTCTTC
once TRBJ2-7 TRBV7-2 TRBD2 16 CASSLGGLAGVLEQYF TGTGCCAGCAGCTTAGGGGGACTAGCGGGAGTTCTTGAGCAGTACTTC
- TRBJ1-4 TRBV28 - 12 CASSLFGEKLFF TGTGCCAGCAGTTTATTTGGAGAAAAACTGTTTTTT
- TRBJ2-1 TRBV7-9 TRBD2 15 CASSQGLAGVDEQFF TGTGCCAGCAGCCAAGGACTAGCGGGAGTTGATGAGCAGTTCTTC
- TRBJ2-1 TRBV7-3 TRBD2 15 CASSQTSGRGNEQFF TGTGCCAGCAGCCAGACTAGCGGGAGGGGTAATGAGCAGTTCTTC
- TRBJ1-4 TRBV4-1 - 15 CASSPTGTGDEKLFF TGCGCCAGCAGCCCTACAGGGACTGGGGATGAAAAACTGTTTTTT
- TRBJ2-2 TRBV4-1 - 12 CASSQGFGELFF TGCGCCAGCAGCCAGGGGTTCGGGGAGCTGTTTTTT
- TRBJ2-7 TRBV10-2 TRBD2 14 CASSPTSGRGEQYF TGCGCCAGCAGTCCGACTAGCGGGAGAGGTGAGCAGTACTTC
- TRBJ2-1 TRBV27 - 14 CASSLGPVGNEQFF TGTGCCAGCAGTTTAGGTCCGGTGGGCAATGAGCAGTTCTTC
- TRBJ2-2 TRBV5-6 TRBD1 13 CASRQGATGELFF TGTGCCAGCAGACAGGGGGCGACCGGGGAGCTGTTTTTT
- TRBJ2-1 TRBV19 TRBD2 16 CASSTIAGATYNEQFF TGTGCCAGTAGTACCATAGCGGGAGCAACCTACAATGAGCAGTTCTTC
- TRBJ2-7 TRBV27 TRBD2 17 CASSLLGGLAGDYEQYF TGTGCCAGCAGTTTATTGGGGGGACTAGCGGGAGACTACGAGCAGTACTTC
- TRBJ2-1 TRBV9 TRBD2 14 CASSGTSGRAEQFF TGTGCCAGCAGCGGGACTAGCGGGAGGGCTGAGCAGTTCTTC
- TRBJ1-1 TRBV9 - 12 CASSGGGTEAFF TGTGCCAGCAGCGGCGGAGGGACTGAAGCTTTCTTT
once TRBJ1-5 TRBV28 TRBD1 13 CASRPGGWQPQHF TGTGCCAGCAGACCAGGGGGCTGGCAGCCCCAGCATTTT
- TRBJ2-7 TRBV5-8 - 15 CASSPSVYRTYEQYF TGTGCCAGCAGCCCCTCTGTCTATCGCACCTACGAGCAGTACTTC
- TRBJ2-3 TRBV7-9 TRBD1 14 CASSKGQGLDTQYF TGTGCCAGCAGCAAGGGACAGGGATTAGATACGCAGTATTTT
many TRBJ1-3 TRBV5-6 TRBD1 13 CASSRQGGNTIYF TGTGCCAGCAGCAGACAGGGAGGAAACACCATATATTTT
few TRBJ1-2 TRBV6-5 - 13 CASSQHLNYGYTF TGTGCCAGCAGTCAACACCTAAACTATGGCTACACCTTC
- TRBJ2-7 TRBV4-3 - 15 CASSQAWDKGYEQYF TGCGCCAGCAGCCAAGCTTGGGACAAGGGCTACGAGCAGTACTTC
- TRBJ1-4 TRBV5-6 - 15 CASSLAATPNEKLFF TGTGCCAGCAGCTTAGCTGCCACCCCTAATGAAAAACTGTTTTTT
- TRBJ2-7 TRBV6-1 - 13 CASSVQGLYEQYF TGTGCCAGCAGTGTGCAGGGTCTATACGAGCAGTACTTC
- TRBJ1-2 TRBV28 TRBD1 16 CASSLTGTGTGYGYTF TGTGCCAGCAGTTTAACAGGGACAGGGACGGGCTATGGCTACACCTTC
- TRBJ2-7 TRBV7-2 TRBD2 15 CASSLSGRGSAEQYF TGTGCCAGCAGCCTCAGCGGGAGGGGATCGGCCGAGCAGTACTTC
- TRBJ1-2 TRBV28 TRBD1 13 CAARTDRVNGYTF TGTGCCGCAAGAACCGACAGGGTAAATGGCTACACCTTC
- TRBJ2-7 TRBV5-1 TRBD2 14 CASSGTGGGYEQYF TGCGCCAGCAGCGGGACGGGAGGTGGCTACGAGCAGTACTTC
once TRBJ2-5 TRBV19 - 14 CASSNGRGQETQYF TGTGCCAGTAGTAACGGGCGTGGCCAAGAGACCCAGTACTTC
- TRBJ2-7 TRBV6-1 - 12 CASFTGTYEQYF TGTGCCAGCTTTACGGGGACCTACGAGCAGTACTTC
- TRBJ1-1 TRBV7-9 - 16 CASSLGNRAANTEAFF TGTGCCAGCAGCTTAGGGAACCGCGCGGCGAACACTGAAGCTTTCTTT
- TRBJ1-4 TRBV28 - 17 CASRPRRGPATNEKLFF TGTGCCAGCAGACCCCGACGGGGACCGGCAACTAATGAAAAACTGTTTTTT
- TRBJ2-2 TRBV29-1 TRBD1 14 CSVVTGANTGELFF TGCAGCGTTGTAACAGGGGCCAACACCGGGGAGCTGTTTTTT
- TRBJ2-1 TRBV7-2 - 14 CASSLSTADGEQFF TGTGCCAGCAGCTTGTCCACGGCGGATGGTGAGCAGTTCTTC
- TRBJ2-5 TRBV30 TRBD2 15 CAWSGSSGRRETQYF TGTGCCTGGAGTGGAAGTAGCGGGAGAAGAGAGACCCAGTACTTC
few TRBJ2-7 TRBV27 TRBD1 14 CASSPTTGGYEQYF TGTGCCAGCAGTCCGACGACAGGGGGCTACGAGCAGTACTTC
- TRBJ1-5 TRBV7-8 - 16 CASSLGIPGVVQPQHF TGTGCCAGCAGCTTAGGGATCCCAGGGGTCGTTCAGCCCCAGCATTTT
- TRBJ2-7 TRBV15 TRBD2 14 CATSRVASGYEQYF TGTGCCACCAGCAGAGTGGCTAGCGGCTACGAGCAGTACTTC
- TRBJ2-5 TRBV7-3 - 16 CASSLLGGLVKETQYF TGTGCCAGCAGCTTACTGGGTGGGCTAGTCAAAGAGACCCAGTACTTC
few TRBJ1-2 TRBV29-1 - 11 CSVWDNYGYTF TGCAGCGTGTGGGACAACTATGGCTACACCTTC
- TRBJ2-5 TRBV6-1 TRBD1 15 CASSETWTGQETQYF TGTGCCAGCAGTGAGACCTGGACAGGGCAAGAGACCCAGTACTTC
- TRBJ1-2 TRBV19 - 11 CASSIVGGYTF TGTGCCAGTAGTATCGTCGGTGGCTACACCTTC
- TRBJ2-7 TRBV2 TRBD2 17 CASSETPTSGTSYEQYF TGTGCCAGCAGTGAAACCCCTACTAGCGGGACTTCTTACGAGCAGTACTTC
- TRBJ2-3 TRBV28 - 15 CASSPPGVSTDTQYF TGTGCCAGCAGCCCACCAGGGGTGTCGACAGATACGCAGTATTTT
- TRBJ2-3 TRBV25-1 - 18 CASSEPPTKRGPHHTQYF TGTGCCAGCAGTGAACCACCAACTAAAAGGGGCCCACACCATACGCAGTATTTT
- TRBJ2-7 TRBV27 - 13 CASSTPPSYEQYF TGTGCCAGCAGCACCCCACCCTCCTACGAGCAGTACTTC
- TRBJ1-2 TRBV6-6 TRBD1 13 CASRPDRALFGTF TGTGCCAGCAGGCCAGACAGGGCCCTGTTTGGCACCTTC